This TCR beta chain was identified during a study of CD8+ T cells in alopecia areata (dated by TCRdb to about 2018). With regard to the full study: Treated patients were enrolled in an open-label pilot trial of oral tofacitinib, 5 to 10 mg twice daily, for moderate-to-severe alopecia areata. Tofacitinib was given for 6 to 18 months, followed by 6 months of follow-up off drug to assess delayed response and recurrence. In both human patients and the C3H/HeJ mouse model, the study applied high-throughput TCRbeta sequencing to look at T cell clonal expansion in alopecia areata. The RNA source kit depended on sample type: the PAXgene miRNA kit for fixed scalp, the miRNeasy kit for PBMCs, and the RNeasy kit for mouse skin. Clonality in the scalp was compared among normal scalp (n=4), patchy alopecia areata scalp (n=8), and alopecia totalis/universalis scalp (n=8). In humans, TCRbeta sequencing was performed on scalp tissue and on sorted CD4+ and CD8+ peripheral blood T cells from healthy controls and from patients with patchy or totalis/universalis alopecia areata. Amplification of TCRbeta CDR3 regions was done by immunoSEQ multiplex PCR using 35 Vbeta forward primers and 13 Jbeta reverse primers. Disease severity in treated patients was measured with the SALT score, which quantifies the percentage of affected scalp surface area. Patients on tofacitinib were biopsied at baseline and after 4 and 24 weeks of treatment, and several of the patients also had a later scalp biopsy.

The paper as a whole reports these results and caveats: Because the treated cohort was small and had only one nonresponder, larger studies are needed to examine links between baseline CD8+ expansion and response. Tofacitinib significantly lowered scalp clonality and the number of expanded CD8+ clones among the top 100 scalp clones. During tofacitinib treatment, many expanded lesional clones stuck around in both scalp and blood, and this persistence may partly explain why relapse happens after treatment is stopped. Resident alphabeta T cells in normal human skin are also sequenced, complicating scalp TCR repertoire analysis, unlike mouse skin dominated by gammadelta T cells. Compared with mice, TCR sequences shared between patients were less clear, possibly partly because of HLA diversity across the patient population. Compared with normal scalp, lesional scalp, particularly in alopecia totalis/universalis, had higher clonality and more expanded CD8+ clones, which suggests antigenic drive.

Trimming at the junction amounts to 5 bases on V and 6 bases on J, and the germline ends lie 9 bases apart. CDR1 MDHEN and CDR2 SYDVKM were looked up in the germline V gene. The CDR3 numbers 12 residues from cysteine through phenylalanine. Kept here is only the CDR3 DNA, which spans 36 bases and is read in frame from base 1. What the treatment or condition label conveys for this sample: oral pan-JAK inhibitor, 5-10 mg twice daily. Lesional scalp punch biopsies and peripheral blood were collected from alopecia areata patients. PBMCs were separated by density centrifugation and stained for CD3, CD4 and CD8, after which CD4+ and CD8+ T cells were sorted on a FACSAria. The library was generated by the immunoSEQ multiplex PCR assay. RNA was extracted from all samples and reverse transcribed into cDNA, which served as template for TCR sequencing. SuperScript III was used for first-strand cDNA synthesis, primed with a 2:1 mix of oligo-dT and random hexamers. A synthetic immune receptor repertoire was used to gauge amplification bias, and whatever bias remained was removed computationally. As for the authors' bioinformatics: Raw reads were preprocessed to remove errors, and CDR3 was defined by IMGT conventions from the conserved cysteine to phenylalanine. Clonality was calculated as 1 minus Shannon entropy normalized by log2 of the number of productive unique TCRs. Whether each scalp clone was CD4 or CD8 was inferred by checking scalp TCRbeta sequences against the CD4 and CD8 repertoires from sorted blood. Imported from immuneACCESS, the table was reduced by TCRdb to in-frame sequences with V and J called. These copies leave out some clones; in studies compared against another copy, an unresolved V gene accounts for under half, and the cause of the remainder is not known. D and trimming were read from the DNA, whereas the V and J calls and clone size are those reported in that table. The sample table records roughly 230,000 clones; approximately 47% of these occur just once. The ten largest clones represent over 2.5% of the sample.

This clone came up a few times. Its antigen is currently not known. No qualities accompany the bases; no much larger clone lies one base away. The rearranged segments are TRBV28 and TRBJ2-3; no confident D gene assignment can be made. Source: CD4+ T cells sorted from blood, taken at roughly week 38, from a patient treated with tofacitinib. The clonotype was recovered from a human donor with alopecia areata. In nucleotide form, the sequence is TGTGCCAGCAGTCCCTCCGACGATACGCAGTATTTT. Its amino acids are CASSPSDDTQYF. Reference TRBV28 and TRBJ2-3 genes cover what lies past the CDR3, so the full variable domain is DVKVTQSSRYLVKRTGEKVFLECVQDMDHENMFWYRQDPGLGLRLIYFSYDVKMKEKGDIPEGYSVSREKKERFSLILESASTNQTSMYLCASSPSDDTQYFGPGTRLTVL.